This is a list of T cell receptor beta chains from one sample in a study of T cell changes during pregnancy in multiple sclerosis. Produced via immunoSEQ multiplex PCR; TCRdb's table is partial and in-frame only. This table has approximately 30,000 clones, more than 70% appearing once. The sample in question was CD8+ T cells from peripheral blood mononuclear cells, obtained in the first trimester of pregnancy. These receptor sequences come from a female donor with multiple sclerosis, enrolled in a pregnancy study. CDR3s include the opening cysteine and the closing phenylalanine or tryptophan. The D gene is left open where the match is weak. For some rows the clone size is stated as once, few or many, or as a class when expanded; others skip it.

>TRBD1|TRBV27|-|TRBJ2-7
CASSFSVGQVSREQYF
TGTGCCAGCAGTTTCTCTGTGGGACAGGTATCACGCGAGCAGTACTTC
>TRBD2|TRBV27|-|TRBJ2-1
CASSLSRGLGLNEQFF
TGTGCCAGCAGTTTATCGCGGGGACTAGGGTTAAATGAGCAGTTCTTC
>TRBD1|TRBV5-1|-|TRBJ2-1
CASSPGTGGDEQFF
TGCGCCAGCAGCCCAGGGACAGGGGGCGATGAGCAGTTCTTC
>-|TRBV19|-|TRBJ1-1
CASSINRGVLNTEAFF
TGTGCCAGTAGTATTAATAGGGGTGTCTTGAACACTGAAGCTTTCTTT
>TRBD2|TRBV4-2|-|TRBJ2-5
CASSQELAPTTQETQYF
TGTGCCAGCAGCCAAGAACTAGCGCCAACAACTCAAGAGACCCAGTACTTC
>TRBD1|TRBV5-6|-|TRBJ1-2
CASSWDRSNYGYTF
TGTGCCAGCAGCTGGGACAGGTCTAACTATGGCTACACCTTC
>-|TRBV6-6|-|TRBJ1-1
CASSYQGRGGETEAFF
TGTGCCAGCAGTTATCAGGGGAGAGGGGGGGAAACTGAAGCTTTCTTT
>-|TRBV4-1|once|TRBJ1-5
CASSHYRSWPQHF
TGCGCCAGCAGCCACTACAGATCATGGCCCCAGCATTTT
>-|TRBV13|-|TRBJ2-2
CASSRVTGELFF
TGTGCCAGCAGTCGGGTTACCGGGGAGCTGTTTTTT
>-|TRBV5-1|-|TRBJ1-1
CASGGWNTEAFF
TGCGCCAGCGGCGGTTGGAACACTGAAGCTTTCTTT
>-|TRBV27|-|TRBJ2-7
CASSPVDDSEQYF
TGTGCCAGCAGTCCCGTAGATGATTCCGAGCAGTACTTC
>-|TRBV23-1|once|TRBJ1-1
CASSQSESAEAFF
TGCGCCAGCAGTCAATCGGAGTCGGCTGAAGCTTTCTTT
>-|TRBV10-2|-|TRBJ2-7
CASLTASYEQYF
TGCGCCAGCCTGACTGCTTCCTACGAGCAGTACTTC
>-|TRBV5-4|-|TRBJ2-1
CASSHGTPQGWVYNEQFF
TGTGCCAGCAGCCACGGGACGCCTCAGGGGTGGGTCTACAATGAGCAGTTCTTC
>TRBD2|TRBV9|once|TRBJ2-5
CASSPGGGTETQYF
TGTGCCAGCAGCCCCGGGGGGGGAACGGAGACCCAGTACTTC
>-|TRBV6-6|-|TRBJ1-2
CASRLGQQYGYTF
TGTGCCAGCAGACTAGGACAGCAGTATGGCTACACCTTC
>TRBD1|TRBV29-1|-|TRBJ1-1
CSGTTGGFTEAFF
TGCAGCGGTACGACAGGGGGGTTCACTGAAGCTTTCTTT
>-|TRBV29-1|-|TRBJ2-2
CSVLGLGNTGELFF
TGCAGCGTTCTAGGACTGGGGAACACCGGGGAGCTGTTTTTT